Listed here are 15 T cell receptor beta chains from one sample, sequenced in a study of CD4 T cells in relation to SARS-CoV-2 and coronaviruses. These receptors' antigens are unknown. Unexposed donor CD4+ T cells date from about 2010-2019, before the COVID-19 pandemic. After approximately ten days of culture, CD4+ T cells were isolated. Sequenced by immunoSEQ multiplex PCR; TCRdb stores in-frame clones only, minus some. The sample holds 25,000 or so clones, more than 60% seen once. The specimen was CD4+ T cells from PBMCs, cultured in vitro. The receptor set was obtained from a human donor in good health.

This chain joins TRBV6-2 or TRBV6-3 and TRBJ1-6, with 7 bases lining up with TRBD1. Germline loops: CDR1 MNHEY, CDR2 SVGEGT. The trim removed 1 base at V and 0 bases at J, leaving 15 bases unmatched. This CDR3 is built from 21 residues. CDR3 protein: CASSYLAPGQSLGSYNSPLHF. The CDR3 bases are TGTGCCAGCAGTTACTTAGCTCCGGGACAGTCTTTGGGCTCCTATAATTCACCCCTCCACTTT.

The sample holds a few counts of this clone. The rearrangement links TRBV19 to TRBJ2-7, with no clear D. Germline V CDR1 and CDR2: LNHDA, SQIVND (reference sequence). Trimming stripped 5 bases from V and 4 bases from J, with 21 bases between. The CDR3 runs 16 residues. CDR3 residues: CASSLGPNPSAYEQYF. For the CDR3, the DNA is TGTGCCAGTAGTTTAGGGCCCAACCCGTCGGCTTACGAGCAGTACTTC.

The chain has TRBV6-2 or TRBV6-3 and TRBJ2-7, with D unclear. The CDR3 spans 15 residues. V lost 0 bases to trimming and J lost 3 bases, with 12 bases between them. Germline values: CDR1 MNHEY, CDR2 SVGEGT. Here the CDR3 DNA reads TGTGCCAGCAGTTACTCGAAGGAAAGTGGCTACGAGCAGTACTTC. Amino acid sequence: CASSYSKESGYEQYF.

V is TRBV7-3 and J is TRBJ1-2, with a tentative D call TRBD1 (5 bases). The CDR3 is 15 amino acids. Trimming shortened V by 5 bases and J by 8 bases, and 21 bases separated the two germline ends. In germline, CDR1 is SGHTA, CDR2 FQGTGA. The CDR3: CASSLDNSRDQGYTF. In DNA form, the CDR3 reads TGTGCCAGCAGCCTAGATAATAGCAGGGATCAAGGCTACACCTTC.

The chain joins TRBV27 to TRBJ2-3; D uncertain. The V gene's germline CDR1 is MNHEY and CDR2 SMNVEV (reference sequence). V lost 5 bases and J lost 7, with 19 bases in between. This CDR3 is 15 amino acids long. CDR3 sequence: CASSRQQPDFHTQYF. Written as DNA, the CDR3 is TGTGCCAGCAGTCGTCAACAGCCCGACTTTCATACGCAGTATTTT.

V usage is TRBV10-1 and J usage is TRBJ2-3; 16 nucleotides agree with TRBD2. Trimming removed 0 bases from V and 6 bases from J; junction bases left unmatched: 6. The CDR3 contains 18 residues. Germline V gene sequence: CDR1 WNHNN, CDR2 SYGVQD (reference sequence). CDR3 nucleotide sequence: TGCGCCAGCAGTGAGTCGAAGGGACTAGCGGGGGGGCCTGATACGCAGTATTTT. The encoded protein is CASSESKGLAGGPDTQYF.

The chain uses TRBV18 and TRBJ1-1; 7 bases align to TRBD1. Germline-derived CDR1 and CDR2 are KGHSH and LQKENI. There are 15 residues in the CDR3. V was pared by 3 bases and J by 4 bases, with 8 bases of the junction left unmatched. CDR3 in DNA: TGTGCCAGCTCACCCGACAGACAGGGAACCACTGAAGCTTTCTTT. It translates to CASSPDRQGTTEAFF.

The DNA of the CDR3 is TGTGCCAGCTCACCGGTTGAGACAGGGAAGACTGAAGCTTTCTTT. Translated, it gives CASSPVETGKTEAFF. The J gene is TRBJ1-1, the V gene TRBV18; TRBD1 aligns across 7 bases. Trimming cost V 3 bases and J 5 bases; bases outside gene matches: 9. The CDR3 loop spans 15 amino acids. From germline, CDR1 is KGHSH and CDR2 LQKENI.

This chain connects TRBV7-2 to TRBJ2-7; a weak D match, TRBD2 (5 bases). Germline V lookup: CDR1 SGHTA, CDR2 FQGNSA. This CDR3 comprises 12 residues. V was clipped by 5 bases and J by 7 bases, with 12 bases between them. DNA for the CDR3: TGTGCCAGCAGCAGAGCGGTGGGTGAGCAGTACTTC. Encoded protein: CASSRAVGEQYF.

The chain joins TRBV5-1 to TRBJ2-2; no definite D call. Trimming took 2 bases from V and 3 from J, leaving 17 bases between them. Germline V lookup: CDR1 SGHRS, CDR2 YFSETQ. CDR3 length equals 17 residues. The CDR3 DNA follows: TGCGCCAGCAGCTTAGGCGACTTAGCCCCTTACACCGGGGAGCTGTTTTTT. Its translation is CASSLGDLAPYTGELFF.

V and J are TRBV28 and TRBJ1-2, with TRBD1 as a possible D gene (5 bases). The CDR3 is 16 residues long. V was clipped by 7 bases and J by 2 bases, with 20 bases between them. Germline lookup yields CDR1 MDHEN and CDR2 SYDVKM. The CDR3 protein is CASTLTGSGPNYGYTF. The CDR3 coding sequence is TGTGCCAGCACCCTCACGGGGTCGGGGCCCAACTATGGCTACACCTTC.

The genes are TRBV3-1 (or the pseudogene TRBV3-2) and TRBJ2-6; 9 bases fit TRBD1. The ends lost 3 bases at V and 2 bases at J; junction bases unmatched: 8. The CDR3 covers 18 residues. Germline CDR1 reads LGHDT; CDR2 reads YNNKEL (reference sequence). The CDR3 reads CASSQGFWTGAGANVLTF. CDR3 nucleotides: TGTGCCAGCAGCCAGGGTTTCTGGACAGGGGCTGGGGCCAACGTCCTGACTTTC.

The rearrangement links TRBV7-2 to TRBJ1-2; D call uncertain. The CDR3 contains 13 residues. V lost 5 bases and J 3 bases, leaving 10 bases between the germline ends. Germline loops: CDR1 SGHTA, CDR2 FQGNSA. As DNA, the CDR3 is TGTGCCAGCAGCCTCAGGCAGGACTATGGCTACACCTTC. It is translated as CASSLRQDYGYTF.

This clone is a singleton in its sample. The chain has TRBV10-3 and TRBJ2-7; D not certain. The CDR3 runs 15 residues. From germline, CDR1 is ENHRY and CDR2 SYGVKD. With 6 bases removed from V and 6 bases from J, the gap between germline ends came to 21 bases. The CDR3 DNA sequence: TGTGCCATCAGGGAAACCGGACGGCCCCCCGGCGAGCAGTACTTC. Protein: CAIRETGRPPGEQYF.

The V gene is TRBV7-2, the J gene TRBJ1-5, with D possibly matching TRBD1 (6 bases). The CDR3 contains 16 residues. Trimming took 5 bases from V and 2 from J, leaving 16 bases between them. The germline V gene has CDR1 SGHTA and CDR2 FQGNSA. CDR3 sequence reads: CASSQYSWTGNQPQHF. CDR3 nucleotide sequence: TGTGCCAGCAGCCAATACTCCTGGACAGGCAATCAGCCCCAGCATTTT.